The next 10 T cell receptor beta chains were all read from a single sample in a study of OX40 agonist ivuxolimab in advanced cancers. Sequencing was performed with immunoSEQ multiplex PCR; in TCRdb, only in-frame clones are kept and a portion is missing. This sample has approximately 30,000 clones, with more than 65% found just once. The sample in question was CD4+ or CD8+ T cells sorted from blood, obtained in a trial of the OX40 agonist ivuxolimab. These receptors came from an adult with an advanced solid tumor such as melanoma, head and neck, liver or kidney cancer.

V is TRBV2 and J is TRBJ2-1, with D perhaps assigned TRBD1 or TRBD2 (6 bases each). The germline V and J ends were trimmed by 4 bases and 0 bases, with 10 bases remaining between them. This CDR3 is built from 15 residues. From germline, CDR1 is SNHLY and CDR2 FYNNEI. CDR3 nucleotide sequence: TGTGCCAGCAGTGGGGGGGCAGTCTCCTACAATGAGCAGTTCTTC. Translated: CASSGGAVSYNEQFF.

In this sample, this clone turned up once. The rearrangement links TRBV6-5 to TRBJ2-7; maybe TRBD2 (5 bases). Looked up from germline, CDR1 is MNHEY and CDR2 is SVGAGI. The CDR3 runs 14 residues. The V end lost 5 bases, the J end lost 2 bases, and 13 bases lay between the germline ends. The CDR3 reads CASSETRLPYEQYF. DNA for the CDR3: TGTGCCAGCAGTGAAACTAGGTTGCCCTACGAGCAGTACTTC.

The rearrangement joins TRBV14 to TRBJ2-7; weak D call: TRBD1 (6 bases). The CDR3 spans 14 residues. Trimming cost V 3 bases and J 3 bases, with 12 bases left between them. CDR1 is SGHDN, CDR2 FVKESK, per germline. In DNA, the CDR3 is TGTGCCAGCAGCCACACAGACAGGTACTACGAGCAGTACTTC. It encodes CASSHTDRYYEQYF.

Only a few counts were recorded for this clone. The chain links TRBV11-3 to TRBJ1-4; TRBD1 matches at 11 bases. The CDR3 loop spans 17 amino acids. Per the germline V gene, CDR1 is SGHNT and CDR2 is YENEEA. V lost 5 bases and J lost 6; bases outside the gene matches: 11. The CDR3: CASSPRTGGRFHEKLFF. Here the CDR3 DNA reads TGTGCCAGCAGCCCTAGGACAGGGGGCAGATTCCATGAAAAACTGTTTTTT.

The DNA for the CDR3 is TGTGCCAGCAGCTTAGTTGCGGGGGGCCCATTCGAGCAGTACTTC. Translation: CASSLVAGGPFEQYF. The chain joins TRBV7-9 to TRBJ2-7; 8 bases map to TRBD2. The germline gives CDR1 SEHNR, CDR2 FQNEAQ (reference sequence). CDR3 size: 15 residues. Trimming at V came to 1 base and at J to 6 bases, leaving 8 bases not matched to a gene.

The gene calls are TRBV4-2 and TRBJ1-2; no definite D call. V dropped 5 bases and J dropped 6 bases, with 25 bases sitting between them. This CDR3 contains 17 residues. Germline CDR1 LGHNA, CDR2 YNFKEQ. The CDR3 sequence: CASSLDRDTFDRHGYTF. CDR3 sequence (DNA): TGTGCCAGCAGCTTGGATAGAGACACCTTCGACCGGCATGGCTACACCTTC.

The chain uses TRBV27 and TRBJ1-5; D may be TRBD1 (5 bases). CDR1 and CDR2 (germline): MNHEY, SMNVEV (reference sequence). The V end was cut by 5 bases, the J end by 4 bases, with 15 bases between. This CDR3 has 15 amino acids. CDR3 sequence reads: CASSGAGQGNQPQHF. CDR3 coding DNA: TGTGCCAGCAGTGGGGCTGGCCAGGGTAATCAGCCCCAGCATTTT.

In nucleotides, the CDR3 is TGTGCCAGCAGCAGCGGACAGGGGGTGCTTGGCTACACCTTC. This translates into CASSSGQGVLGYTF. The rearrangement uses TRBV5-4 and TRBJ1-2; 10 bases fit TRBD1. Germline CDR1 is SGHNT and CDR2 is YYREEE (reference sequence). V gave up 4 bases and J gave up 7 bases; unmatched junction bases: 7. The CDR3 is made up of 14 amino acids.

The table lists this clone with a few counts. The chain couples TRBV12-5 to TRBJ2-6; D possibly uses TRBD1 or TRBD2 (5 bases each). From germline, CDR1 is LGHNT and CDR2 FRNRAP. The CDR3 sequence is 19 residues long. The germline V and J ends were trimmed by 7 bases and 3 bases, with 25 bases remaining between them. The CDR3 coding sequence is TGTGCTAGTGTCCCCTCCCCGGGGCAGGTCCGTGGTGGGGCCAACGTCCTGACTTTC. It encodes CASVPSPGQVRGGANVLTF.

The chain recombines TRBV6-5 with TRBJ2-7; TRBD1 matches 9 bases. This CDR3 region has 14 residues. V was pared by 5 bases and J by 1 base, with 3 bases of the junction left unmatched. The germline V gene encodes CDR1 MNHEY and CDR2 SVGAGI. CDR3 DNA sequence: TGTGCCAGCAGTCCCGGGACAGGGTCCTACGAGCAGTACTTC. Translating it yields CASSPGTGSYEQYF.